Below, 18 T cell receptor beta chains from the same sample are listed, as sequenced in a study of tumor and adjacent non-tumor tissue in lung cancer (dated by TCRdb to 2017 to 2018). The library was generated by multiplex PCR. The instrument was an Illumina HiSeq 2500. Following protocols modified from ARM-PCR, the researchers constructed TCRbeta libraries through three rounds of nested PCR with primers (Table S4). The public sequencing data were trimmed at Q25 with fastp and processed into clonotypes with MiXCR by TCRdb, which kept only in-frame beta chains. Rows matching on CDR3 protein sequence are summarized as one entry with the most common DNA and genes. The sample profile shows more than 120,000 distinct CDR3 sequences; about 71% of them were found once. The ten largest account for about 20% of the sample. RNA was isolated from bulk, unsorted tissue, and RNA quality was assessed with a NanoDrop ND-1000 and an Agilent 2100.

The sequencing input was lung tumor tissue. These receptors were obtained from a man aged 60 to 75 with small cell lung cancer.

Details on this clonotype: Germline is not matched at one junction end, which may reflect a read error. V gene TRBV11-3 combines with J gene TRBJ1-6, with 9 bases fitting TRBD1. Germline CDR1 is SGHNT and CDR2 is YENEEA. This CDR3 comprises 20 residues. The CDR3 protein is CGSSQHRDRASTGTNSPLHF. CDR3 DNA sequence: TGTGGCAGCAGCCAGCACCGGGACAGGGCCTCCACTGGAACAAATTCGCCCCTCCACTTT.

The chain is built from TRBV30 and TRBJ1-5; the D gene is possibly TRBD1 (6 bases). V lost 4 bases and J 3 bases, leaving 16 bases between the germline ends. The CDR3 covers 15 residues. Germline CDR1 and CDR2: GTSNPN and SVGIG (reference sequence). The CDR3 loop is CAWTSDRTYNQPQHF. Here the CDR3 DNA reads TGTGCCTGGACCAGCGACAGGACCTACAATCAGCCCCAGCATTTT.

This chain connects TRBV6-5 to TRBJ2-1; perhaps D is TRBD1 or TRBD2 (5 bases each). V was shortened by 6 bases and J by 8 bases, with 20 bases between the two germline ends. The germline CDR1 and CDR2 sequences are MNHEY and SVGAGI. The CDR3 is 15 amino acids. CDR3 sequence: CASSLFDRDVHEQFF. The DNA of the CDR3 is TGTGCCAGCAGCCTATTTGATAGGGACGTCCATGAGCAGTTCTTC.

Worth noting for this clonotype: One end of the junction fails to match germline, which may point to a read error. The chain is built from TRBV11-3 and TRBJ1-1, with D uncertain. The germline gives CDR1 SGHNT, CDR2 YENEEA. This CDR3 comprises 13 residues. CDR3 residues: CASSKEGDTEAFF. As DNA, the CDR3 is TGTGCCAGCAGTAAGGAGGGAGATACTGAGGCTTTCTTT.

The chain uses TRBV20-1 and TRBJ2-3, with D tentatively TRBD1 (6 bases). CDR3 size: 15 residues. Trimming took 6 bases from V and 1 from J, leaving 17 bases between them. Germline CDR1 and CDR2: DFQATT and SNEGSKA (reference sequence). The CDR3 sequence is CSARIGGAGTDTQYF. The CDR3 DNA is TGCAGTGCGCGAATAGGGGGAGCGGGCACAGATACGCAGTATTTT.

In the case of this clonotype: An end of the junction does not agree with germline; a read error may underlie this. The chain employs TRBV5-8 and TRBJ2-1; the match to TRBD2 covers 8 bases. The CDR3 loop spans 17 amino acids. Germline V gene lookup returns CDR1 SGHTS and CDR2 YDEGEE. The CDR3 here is CASSTFSGTQPCNEQLF. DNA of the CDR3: TGTGCCAGCAGCACATTTAGCGGGACGCAACCCTGCAATGAGCAGTTATTC.

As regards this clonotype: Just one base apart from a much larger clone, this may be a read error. CDR3 region: CASRSSIPTGRNTEAFF. In nucleotides, the CDR3 is TGTGCCAGCAGATCCAGCATCCCGACAGGGAGGAACACTGAAGCTTTCTTT. The gene calls are TRBV12-3 or TRBV12-4 and TRBJ1-1; TRBD1 aligns across 7 bases. The CDR3 consists of 17 residues. The V segment lost 6 bases and the J segment 1 base; nucleotides outside the gene matches: 14.

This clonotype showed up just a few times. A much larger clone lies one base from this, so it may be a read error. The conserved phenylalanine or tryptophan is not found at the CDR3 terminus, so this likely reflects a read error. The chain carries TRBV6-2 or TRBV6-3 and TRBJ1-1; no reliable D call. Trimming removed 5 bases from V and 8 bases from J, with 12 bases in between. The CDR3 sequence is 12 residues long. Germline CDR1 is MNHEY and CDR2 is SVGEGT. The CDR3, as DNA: TGTGCCAGCAGTCCCCTGAGACTCGAAGCTTTCCTT. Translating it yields CASSPLRLEAFL.

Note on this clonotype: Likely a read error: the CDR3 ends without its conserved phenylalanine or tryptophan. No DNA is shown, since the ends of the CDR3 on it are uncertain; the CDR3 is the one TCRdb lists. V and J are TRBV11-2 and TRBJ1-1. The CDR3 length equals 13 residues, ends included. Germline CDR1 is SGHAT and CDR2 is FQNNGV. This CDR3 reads CPSSLIGPTEECV.

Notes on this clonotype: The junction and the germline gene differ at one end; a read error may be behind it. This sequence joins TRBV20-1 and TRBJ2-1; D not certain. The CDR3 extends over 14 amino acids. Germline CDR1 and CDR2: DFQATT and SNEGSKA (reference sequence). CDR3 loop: CNARDARMENEQFF. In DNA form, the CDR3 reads TGCAATGCTAGAGATGCCAGGATGGAGAATGAGCAGTTCTTC.

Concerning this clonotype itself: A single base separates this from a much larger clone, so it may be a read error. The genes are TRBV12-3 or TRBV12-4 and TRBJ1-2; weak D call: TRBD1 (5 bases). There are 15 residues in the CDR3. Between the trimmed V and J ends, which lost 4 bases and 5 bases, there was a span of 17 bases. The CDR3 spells CASSSRGRRPYGYTF. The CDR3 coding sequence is TGTGCCAGCAGTTCAAGGGGCAGGCGGCCTTATGGCTACACCTTC.

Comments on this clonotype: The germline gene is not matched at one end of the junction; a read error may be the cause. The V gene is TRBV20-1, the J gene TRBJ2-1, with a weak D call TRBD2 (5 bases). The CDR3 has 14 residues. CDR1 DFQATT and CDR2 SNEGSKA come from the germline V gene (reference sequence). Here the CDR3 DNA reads TGCAATGCTGGCTCGGGGAACTCCTACAATGAGCAGTTATTC. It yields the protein CNAGSGNSYNEQLF.

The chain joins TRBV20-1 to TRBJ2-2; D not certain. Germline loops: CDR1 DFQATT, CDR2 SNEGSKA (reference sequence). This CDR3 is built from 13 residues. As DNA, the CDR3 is TGCAGAGCCCCGGCACCCTACACCGGGGAGCTGTTTTTT. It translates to CRAPAPYTGELFF.

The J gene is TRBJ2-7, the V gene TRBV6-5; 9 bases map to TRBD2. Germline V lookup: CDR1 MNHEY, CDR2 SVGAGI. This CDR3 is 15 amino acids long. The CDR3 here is CTSGGRLAPGYEQYV. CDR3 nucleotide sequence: TGTACCAGCGGGGGGAGGCTAGCGCCAGGCTACGAGCAGTACGTC.

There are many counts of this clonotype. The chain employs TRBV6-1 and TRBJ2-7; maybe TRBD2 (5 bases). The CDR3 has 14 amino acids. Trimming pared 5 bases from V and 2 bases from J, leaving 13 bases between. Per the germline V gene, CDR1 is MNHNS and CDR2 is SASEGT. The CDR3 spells CASSSSGMTYEQYF. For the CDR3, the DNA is TGTGCCAGCAGTAGTTCGGGGATGACCTACGAGCAGTACTTC.

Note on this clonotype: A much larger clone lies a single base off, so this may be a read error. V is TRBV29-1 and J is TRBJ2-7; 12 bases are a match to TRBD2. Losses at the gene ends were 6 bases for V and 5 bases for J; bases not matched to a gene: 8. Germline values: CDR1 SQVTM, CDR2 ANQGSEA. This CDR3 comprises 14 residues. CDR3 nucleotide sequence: TGCAGCGTCCGAGAACTAGCGGGAGGAAACGAGCAGTACTTC. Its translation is CSVRELAGGNEQYF.

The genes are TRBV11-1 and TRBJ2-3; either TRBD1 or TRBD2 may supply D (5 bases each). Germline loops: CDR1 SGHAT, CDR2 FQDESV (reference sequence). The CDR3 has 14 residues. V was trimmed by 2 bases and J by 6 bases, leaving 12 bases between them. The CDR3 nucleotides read TGTGCCAGCAGCTTACGAGGGGCGGCGGATACGCAGTATTTT. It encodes CASSLRGAADTQYF.

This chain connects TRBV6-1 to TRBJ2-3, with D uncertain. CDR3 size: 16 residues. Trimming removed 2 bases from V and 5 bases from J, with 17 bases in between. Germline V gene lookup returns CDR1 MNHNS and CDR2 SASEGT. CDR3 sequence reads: CASSEKATGAVDTQYF. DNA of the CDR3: TGTGCCAGCAGTGAAAAAGCGACGGGTGCCGTAGATACGCAGTATTTT.